This T cell receptor (beta chain) was recovered during a study of shared clonotypes between healthy human individuals. Study overall: Three CD4 naive, three CD4 memory, two CD8 naive and one CD8 memory plate were used per donor. Study-level points and caveats: With few donors, the genetic and exposure-history diversity represented was limited.

CDR3 length: 15 amino acids. With V trimmed by 3 bases and J by 7 bases, 8 bases remained unmatched. Germline V gene data show CDR1 as PRHDT and CDR2 as FYEKMQ (reference sequence). The run depth of the assay was deep. An approximately 210 ng quantity of DNA, roughly 30,000 T cell genomes, went into the sorted-subset replicate PCRs. Profiled with immunoSEQ multiplex PCR; TCRdb holds only in-frame clones, not every one. The sample shows nearly 2 million clones, roughly 94% of them seen only once. CD45RO-negative CD8 cells positively selected for CCR7 made up the naive population, which excluded terminally differentiated effector memory CD45RA+ cells. On this clone itself: Its antigen is as yet unknown.

The sample was naive CD8+ T cells sorted from blood. The gene calls are TRBV13 and TRBJ2-1; the match to TRBD1 covers 8 bases. This sequence originates from a young man in good health. The CDR3 here is CASSFLRTGSNEQFF. The CDR3 region has the DNA TGTGCCAGCAGCTTCCTTAGGACAGGGAGTAATGAGCAGTTCTTC.